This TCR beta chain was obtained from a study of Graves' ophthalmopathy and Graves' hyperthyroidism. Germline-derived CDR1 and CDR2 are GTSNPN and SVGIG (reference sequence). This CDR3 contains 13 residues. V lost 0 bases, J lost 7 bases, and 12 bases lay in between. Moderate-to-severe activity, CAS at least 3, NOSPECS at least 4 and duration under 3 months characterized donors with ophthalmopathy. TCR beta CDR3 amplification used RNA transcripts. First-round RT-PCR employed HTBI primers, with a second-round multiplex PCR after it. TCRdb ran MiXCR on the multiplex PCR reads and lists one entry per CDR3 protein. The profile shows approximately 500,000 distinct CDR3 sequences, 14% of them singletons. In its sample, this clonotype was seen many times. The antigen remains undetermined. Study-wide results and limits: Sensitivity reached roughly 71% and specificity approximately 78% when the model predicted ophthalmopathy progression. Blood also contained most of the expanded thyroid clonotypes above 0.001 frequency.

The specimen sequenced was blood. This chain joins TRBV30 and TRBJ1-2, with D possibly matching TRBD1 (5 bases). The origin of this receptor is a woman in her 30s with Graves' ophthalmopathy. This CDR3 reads CAWSVSGGGGYTF. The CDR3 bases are TGTGCCTGGAGTGTGAGTGGGGGTGGTGGCTACACCTTC.